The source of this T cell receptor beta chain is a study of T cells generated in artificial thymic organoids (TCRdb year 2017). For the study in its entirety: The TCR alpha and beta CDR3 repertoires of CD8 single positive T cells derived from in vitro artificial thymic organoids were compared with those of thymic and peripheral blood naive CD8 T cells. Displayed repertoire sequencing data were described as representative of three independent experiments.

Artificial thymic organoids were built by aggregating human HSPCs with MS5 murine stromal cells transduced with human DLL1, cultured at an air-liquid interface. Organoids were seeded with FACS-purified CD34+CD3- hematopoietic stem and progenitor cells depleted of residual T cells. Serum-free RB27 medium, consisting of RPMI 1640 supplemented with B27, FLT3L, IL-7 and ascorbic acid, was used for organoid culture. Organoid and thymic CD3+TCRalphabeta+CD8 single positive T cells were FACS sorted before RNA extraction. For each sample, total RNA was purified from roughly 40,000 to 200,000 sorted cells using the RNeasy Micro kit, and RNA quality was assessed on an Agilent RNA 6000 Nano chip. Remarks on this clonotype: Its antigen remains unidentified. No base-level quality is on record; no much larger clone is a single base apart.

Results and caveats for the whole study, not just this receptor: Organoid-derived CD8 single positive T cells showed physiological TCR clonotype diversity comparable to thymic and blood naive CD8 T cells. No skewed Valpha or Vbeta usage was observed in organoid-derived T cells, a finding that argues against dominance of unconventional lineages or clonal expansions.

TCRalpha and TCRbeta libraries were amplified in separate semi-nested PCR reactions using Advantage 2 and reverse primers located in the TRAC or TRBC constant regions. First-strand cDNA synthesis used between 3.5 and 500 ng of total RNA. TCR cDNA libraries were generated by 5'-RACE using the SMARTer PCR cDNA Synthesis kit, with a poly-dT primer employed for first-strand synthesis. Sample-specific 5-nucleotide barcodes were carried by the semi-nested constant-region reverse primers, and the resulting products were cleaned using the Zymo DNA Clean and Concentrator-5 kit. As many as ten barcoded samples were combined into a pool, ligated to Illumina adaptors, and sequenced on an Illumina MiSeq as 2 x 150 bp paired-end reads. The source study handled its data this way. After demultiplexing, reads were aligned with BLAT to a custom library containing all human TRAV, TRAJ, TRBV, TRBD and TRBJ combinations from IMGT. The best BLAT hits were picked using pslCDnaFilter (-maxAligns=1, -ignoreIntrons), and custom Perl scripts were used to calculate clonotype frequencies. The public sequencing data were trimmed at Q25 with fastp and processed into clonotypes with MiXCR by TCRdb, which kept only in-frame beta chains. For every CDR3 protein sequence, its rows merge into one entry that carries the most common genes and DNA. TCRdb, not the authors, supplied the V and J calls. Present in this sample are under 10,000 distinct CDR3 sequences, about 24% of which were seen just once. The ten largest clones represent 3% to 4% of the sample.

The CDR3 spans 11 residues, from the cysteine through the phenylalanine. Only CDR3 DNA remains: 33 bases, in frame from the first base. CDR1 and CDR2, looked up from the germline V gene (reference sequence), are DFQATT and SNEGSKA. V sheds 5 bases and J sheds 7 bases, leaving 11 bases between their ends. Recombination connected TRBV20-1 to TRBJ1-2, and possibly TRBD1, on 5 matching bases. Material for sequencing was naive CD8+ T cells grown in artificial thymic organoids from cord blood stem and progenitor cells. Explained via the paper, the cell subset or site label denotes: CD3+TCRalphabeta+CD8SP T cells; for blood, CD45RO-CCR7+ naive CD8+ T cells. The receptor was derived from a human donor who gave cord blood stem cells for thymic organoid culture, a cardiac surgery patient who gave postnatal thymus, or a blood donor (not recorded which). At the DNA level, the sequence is TGCAGTGCTCATCGACAGTTTGGCTACACCTTC. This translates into CSAHRQFGYTF.